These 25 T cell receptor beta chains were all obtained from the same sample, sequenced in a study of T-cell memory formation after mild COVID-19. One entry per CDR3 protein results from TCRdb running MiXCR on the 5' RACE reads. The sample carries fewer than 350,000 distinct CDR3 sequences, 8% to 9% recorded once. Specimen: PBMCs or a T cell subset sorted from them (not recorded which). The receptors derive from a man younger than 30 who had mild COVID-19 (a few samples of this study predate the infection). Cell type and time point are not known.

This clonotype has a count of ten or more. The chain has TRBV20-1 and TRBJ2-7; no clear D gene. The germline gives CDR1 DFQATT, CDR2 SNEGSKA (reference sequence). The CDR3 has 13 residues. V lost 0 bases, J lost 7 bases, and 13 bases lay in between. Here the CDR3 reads CSARDPGSWEQYV. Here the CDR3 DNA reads TGCAGTGCTAGAGATCCCGGTAGCTGGGAGCAGTACGTC.

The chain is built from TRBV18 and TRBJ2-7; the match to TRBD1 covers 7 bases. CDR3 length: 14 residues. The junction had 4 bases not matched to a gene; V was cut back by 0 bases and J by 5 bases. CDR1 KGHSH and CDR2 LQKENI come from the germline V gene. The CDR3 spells CASSPPTGLHEQYV. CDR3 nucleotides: TGTGCCAGCTCACCACCGACAGGGTTACACGAGCAGTACGTC.

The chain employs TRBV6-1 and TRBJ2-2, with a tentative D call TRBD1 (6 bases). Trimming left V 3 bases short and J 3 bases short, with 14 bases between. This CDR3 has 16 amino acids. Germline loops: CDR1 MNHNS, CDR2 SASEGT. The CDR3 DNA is TGTGCCAGCAGTGATGTTTCAGGGGAAGACACCGGGGAGCTGTTTTTT. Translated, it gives CASSDVSGEDTGELFF.

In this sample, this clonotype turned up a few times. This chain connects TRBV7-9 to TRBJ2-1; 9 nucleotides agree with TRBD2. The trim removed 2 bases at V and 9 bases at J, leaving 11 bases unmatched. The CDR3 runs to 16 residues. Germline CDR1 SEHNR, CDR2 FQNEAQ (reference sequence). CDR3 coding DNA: TGTGCCAGCAGCTTAATGGAAGTGCGGGGGGGCTTTGAGCAGTTCTTC. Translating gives CASSLMEVRGGFEQFF.

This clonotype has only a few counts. DNA of the CDR3: TGTGCCAGCAGCTTAGAACCTCCGACTGAAGCTTTCTTT. This sequence encodes CASSLEPPTEAFF. The chain links TRBV11-2 to TRBJ1-1; D not resolved. This CDR3 region has 13 residues. The ends were cut back, 0 bases at V and 5 bases at J, with 7 bases in the middle. Germline lookup yields CDR1 SGHAT and CDR2 FQNNGV.

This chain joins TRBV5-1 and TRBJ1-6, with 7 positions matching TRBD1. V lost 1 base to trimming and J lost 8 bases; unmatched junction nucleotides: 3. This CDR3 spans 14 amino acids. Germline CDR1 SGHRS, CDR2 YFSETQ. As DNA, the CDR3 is TGCGCCAGCAGCTTGAGGCAGGGGGATTCACCCCTCCACTTT. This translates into CASSLRQGDSPLHF. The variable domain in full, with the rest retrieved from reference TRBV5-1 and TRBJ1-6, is KAGVTQTPRYLIKTRGQQVTLSCSPISGHRSVSWYQQTPGQGLQFLFEYFSETQRNKGNFPGRFSGRQFSNSRSEMNVSTLELGDSALYLCASSLRQGDSPLHFGNGTRLTVT.

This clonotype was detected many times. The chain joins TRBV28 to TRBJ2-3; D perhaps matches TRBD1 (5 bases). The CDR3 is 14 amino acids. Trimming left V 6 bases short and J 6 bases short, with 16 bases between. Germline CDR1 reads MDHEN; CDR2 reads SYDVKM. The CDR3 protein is CASSMASGFDTQYF. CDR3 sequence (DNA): TGTGCCAGCAGCATGGCTTCAGGGTTCGATACGCAGTATTTT.

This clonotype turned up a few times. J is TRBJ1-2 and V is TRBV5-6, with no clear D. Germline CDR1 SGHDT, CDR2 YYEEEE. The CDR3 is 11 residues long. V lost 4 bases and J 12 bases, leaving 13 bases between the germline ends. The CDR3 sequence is CASSKNGGNTF. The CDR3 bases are TGTGCCAGCAGCAAAAATGGTGGGAACACCTTC.

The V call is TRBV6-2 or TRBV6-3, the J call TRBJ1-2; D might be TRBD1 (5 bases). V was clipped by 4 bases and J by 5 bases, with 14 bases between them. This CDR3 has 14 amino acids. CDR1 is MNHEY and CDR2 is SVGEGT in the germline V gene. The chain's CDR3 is CASSSRDPEYGYTF. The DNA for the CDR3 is TGTGCCAGCAGTTCCCGGGACCCCGAGTATGGCTACACCTTC.

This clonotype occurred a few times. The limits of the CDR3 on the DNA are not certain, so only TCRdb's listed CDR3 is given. CDR3 protein: CASSKGPSGGTPGSCFF. The chain is built from TRBV21-1 and TRBJ2-2; the table's D call, TRBD2, was not checked against the DNA. TRBV21-1 has pseudogene status. The CDR3 length equals 17 residues, ends included.

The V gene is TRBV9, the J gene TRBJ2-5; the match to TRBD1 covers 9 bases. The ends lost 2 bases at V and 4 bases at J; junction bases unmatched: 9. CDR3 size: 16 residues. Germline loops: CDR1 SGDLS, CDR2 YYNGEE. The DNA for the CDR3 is TGTGCCAGCAGCGTTAAGGACAGGGGTTTGAGAGAGACCCAGTACTTC. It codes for CASSVKDRGLRETQYF.

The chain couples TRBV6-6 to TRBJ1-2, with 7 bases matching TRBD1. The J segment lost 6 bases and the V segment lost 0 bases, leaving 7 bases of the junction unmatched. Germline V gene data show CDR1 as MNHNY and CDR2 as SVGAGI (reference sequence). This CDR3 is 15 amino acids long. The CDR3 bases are TGTGCCAGCAGTTACTCCCCAGGGGGGTTGCATGGCTACACCTTC. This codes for CASSYSPGGLHGYTF.

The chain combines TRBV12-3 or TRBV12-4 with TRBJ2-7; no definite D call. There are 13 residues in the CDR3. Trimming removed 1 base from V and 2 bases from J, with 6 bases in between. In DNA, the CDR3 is TGTGCCAGCAGTTTAGGAAACCCCTACGAGCAGTACTTC. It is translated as CASSLGNPYEQYF.

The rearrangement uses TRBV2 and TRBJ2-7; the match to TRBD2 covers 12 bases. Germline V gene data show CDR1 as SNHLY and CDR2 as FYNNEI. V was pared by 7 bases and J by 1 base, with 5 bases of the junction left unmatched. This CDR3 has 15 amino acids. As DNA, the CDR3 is TGTGCCAGCACTCCGACTAGCGGGGGATCCTACGAGCAGTACTTC. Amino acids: CASTPTSGGSYEQYF.

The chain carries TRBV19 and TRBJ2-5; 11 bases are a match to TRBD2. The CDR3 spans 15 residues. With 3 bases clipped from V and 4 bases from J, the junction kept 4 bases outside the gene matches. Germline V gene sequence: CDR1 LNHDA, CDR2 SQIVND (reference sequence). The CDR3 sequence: CASSMTSGEGETQYF. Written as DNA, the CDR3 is TGTGCCAGTAGTATGACTAGCGGGGAAGGAGAGACCCAGTACTTC.

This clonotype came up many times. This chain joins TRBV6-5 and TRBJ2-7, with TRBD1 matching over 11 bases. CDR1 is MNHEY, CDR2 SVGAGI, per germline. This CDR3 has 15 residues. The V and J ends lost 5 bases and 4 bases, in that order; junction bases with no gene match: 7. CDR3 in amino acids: CASSRSGQGDYEQYV. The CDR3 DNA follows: TGTGCCAGCAGTCGTTCGGGACAGGGGGATTACGAGCAGTACGTC.

The CDR3: CASSQDSPSPLHF. In DNA, the CDR3 is TGTGCCAGCAGCCAGGACAGCCCTTCACCCCTCCACTTT. The chain links TRBV5-4 to TRBJ1-6, with a weak D call TRBD1 (6 bases). The CDR3 is made up of 13 amino acids. The V end lost 4 bases, the J end lost 9 bases, and 11 bases lay between the germline ends. Germline-derived CDR1 and CDR2 are SGHNT and YYREEE (reference sequence).

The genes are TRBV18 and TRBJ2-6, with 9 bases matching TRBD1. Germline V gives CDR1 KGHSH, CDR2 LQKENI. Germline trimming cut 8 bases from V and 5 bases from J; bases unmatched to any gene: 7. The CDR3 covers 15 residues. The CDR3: CASAETGGRANVLTF. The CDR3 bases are TGTGCCAGCGCGGAAACAGGGGGCCGGGCCAACGTCCTGACTTTC.

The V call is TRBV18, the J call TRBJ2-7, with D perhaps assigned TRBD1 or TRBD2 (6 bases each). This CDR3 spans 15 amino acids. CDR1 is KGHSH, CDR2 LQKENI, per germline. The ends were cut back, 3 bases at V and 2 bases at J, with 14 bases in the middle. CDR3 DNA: TGTGCCAGCTCACCCAGCGAGGGGGGTGCCTACGAGCAGTACGTC. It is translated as CASSPSEGGAYEQYV.

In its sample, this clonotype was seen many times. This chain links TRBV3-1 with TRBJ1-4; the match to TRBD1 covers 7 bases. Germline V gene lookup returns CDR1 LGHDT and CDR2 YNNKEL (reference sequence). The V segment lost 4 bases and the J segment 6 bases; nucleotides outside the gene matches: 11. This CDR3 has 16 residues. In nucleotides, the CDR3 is TGTGCCAGCAGCCGAAAGAATCAGGACAGGCATGAAAAACTGTTTTTT. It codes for CASSRKNQDRHEKLFF.

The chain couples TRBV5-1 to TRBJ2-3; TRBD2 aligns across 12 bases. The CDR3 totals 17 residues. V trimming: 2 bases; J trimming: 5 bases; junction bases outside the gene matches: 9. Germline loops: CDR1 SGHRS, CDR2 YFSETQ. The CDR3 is CASSFPLAGGLVDTQYF. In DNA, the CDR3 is TGCGCCAGCAGCTTTCCCCTAGCGGGGGGGCTTGTAGATACGCAGTATTTT.

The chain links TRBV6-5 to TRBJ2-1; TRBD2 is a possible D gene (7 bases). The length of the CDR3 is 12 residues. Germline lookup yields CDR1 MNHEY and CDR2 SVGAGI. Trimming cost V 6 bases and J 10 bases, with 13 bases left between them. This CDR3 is CASRQGLNEQFF. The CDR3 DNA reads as TGTGCCAGCAGACAGGGACTAAACGAGCAGTTCTTC.

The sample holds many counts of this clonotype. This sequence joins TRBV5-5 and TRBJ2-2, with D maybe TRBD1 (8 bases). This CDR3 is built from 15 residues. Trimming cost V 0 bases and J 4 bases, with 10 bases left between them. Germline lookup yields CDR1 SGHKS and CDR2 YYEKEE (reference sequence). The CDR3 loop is CASSLDRGGTGELFF. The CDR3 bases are TGTGCCAGCAGCTTGGACAGGGGGGGCACCGGGGAGCTGTTTTTT.

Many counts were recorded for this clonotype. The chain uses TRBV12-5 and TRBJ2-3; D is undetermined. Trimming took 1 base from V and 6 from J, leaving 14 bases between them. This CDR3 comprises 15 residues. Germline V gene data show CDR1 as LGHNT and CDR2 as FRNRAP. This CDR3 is CASGLARPLSDTQYF. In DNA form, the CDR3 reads TGTGCTAGTGGTTTGGCAAGACCTCTTTCGGATACGCAGTATTTT.

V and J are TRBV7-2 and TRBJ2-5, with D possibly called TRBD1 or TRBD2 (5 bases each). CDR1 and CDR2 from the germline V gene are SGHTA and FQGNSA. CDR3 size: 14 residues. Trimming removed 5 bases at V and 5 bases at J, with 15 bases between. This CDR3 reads CASSPRLGPETQYF. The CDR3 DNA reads TGTGCCAGCAGCCCACGACTGGGACCCGAGACCCAGTACTTC. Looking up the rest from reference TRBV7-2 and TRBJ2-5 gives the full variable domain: GAGVSQSPSNKVTEKGKDVELRCDPISGHTALYWYRQSLGQGLEFLIYFQGNSAPDKSGLPSDRFSAERTGGSVSTLTIQRTQQEDSAVYLCASSPRLGPETQYFGPGTRLLVL.